These T cell receptor beta chains were read from a single sample in a study of OX40 agonist ivuxolimab in advanced cancers. The assay was immunoSEQ multiplex PCR, and TCRdb's table has in-frame clones only and misses some. Of fewer than 85,000 clones listed, around 81% are singletons. This material consisted of CD4+ or CD8+ T cells sorted from blood, taken in a trial of the OX40 agonist ivuxolimab. Every receptor here comes from an adult with an advanced solid tumor such as melanoma, head and neck, liver or kidney cancer. CDR3s include the opening cysteine and the closing phenylalanine or tryptophan. Each record gives: D gene, J gene, clone size, V gene, CDR3 protein, CDR3 DNA. A D gene is named only where the DNA matches it firmly. Part of the rows lack a size; the others show once, few, many or a class for expanded clones.

NA | TRBJ2-3 | NA | TRBV9 | CASSVGTGNGVYTDTQYF | TGTGCCAGCAGCGTAGGAACAGGGAATGGAGTTTACACAGATACGCAGTATTTT
TRBD1 | TRBJ2-7 | NA | TRBV2 | CASSVELGTGYF | TGTGCCAGCAGTGTGGAGCTAGGGACAGGGTACTTC
TRBD1 | TRBJ2-3 | NA | TRBV13 | CASSLVGQGASDTQYF | TGTGCCAGCAGCTTAGTGGGACAGGGGGCGTCAGATACGCAGTATTTT
NA | TRBJ2-2 | NA | TRBV7-3 | CASSLTVSANTGELFF | TGTGCCAGCAGCTTAACGGTTAGCGCGAACACCGGGGAGCTGTTTTTT
NA | TRBJ1-1 | NA | TRBV6-1 | CASAHRRAEAFF | TGTGCCAGCGCGCACCGGAGGGCTGAAGCTTTCTTT
NA | TRBJ1-6 | few | TRBV12-5 | CASGLGSGATSPLHF | TGTGCTAGTGGCTTAGGGTCGGGTGCCACCTCACCCCTCCACTTT
NA | TRBJ1-2 | NA | TRBV5-6 | CASSFQTGNYGYTF | TGTGCCAGCAGCTTCCAGACAGGAAACTATGGCTACACCTTC
TRBD1 | TRBJ2-3 | NA | TRBV19 | CASSTPKRTGGPLTDTQYF | TGTGCCAGTAGTACTCCAAAACGGACAGGGGGCCCTCTCACAGATACGCAGTATTTT
NA | TRBJ2-1 | NA | TRBV5-1 | CASSLNSRGASYNEQFF | TGCGCCAGCAGCTTGAACTCCAGGGGTGCCTCCTACAATGAGCAGTTCTTC
TRBD1 | TRBJ1-5 | NA | TRBV9 | CASSSGQILNQPQHF | TGTGCCAGCAGCTCGGGACAGATTCTTAATCAGCCCCAGCATTTT
NA | TRBJ1-4 | NA | TRBV5-1 | CASSRTATNEKLFF | TGCGCCAGCAGCAGGACGGCAACTAATGAAAAACTGTTTTTT
NA | TRBJ1-2 | once | TRBV7-9 | CASSLGFEYGYTF | TGTGCCAGCAGCTTAGGGTTTGAGTATGGCTACACCTTC
NA | TRBJ2-5 | NA | TRBV19 | CASSIGAGSGEETQYF | TGTGCCAGTAGTATAGGTGCAGGGTCGGGAGAAGAGACCCAGTACTTC
TRBD2 | TRBJ2-5 | NA | TRBV28 | CASSLAGAGQETQYF | TGTGCCAGCAGTTTGGCGGGAGCGGGGCAAGAGACCCAGTACTTC
NA | TRBJ2-7 | NA | TRBV5-1 | CASSQQPDSYEQYF | TGCGCCAGCAGCCAACAGCCGGACTCCTACGAGCAGTACTTC
NA | TRBJ1-1 | NA | TRBV7-2 | CASSPLGRVGTEAFF | TGTGCCAGCAGCCCCCTCGGGAGGGTAGGGACTGAAGCTTTCTTT
NA | TRBJ2-1 | NA | TRBV2 | CASSVEAAEQFF | TGTGCCAGCAGTGTTGAGGCGGCTGAGCAGTTCTTC
NA | TRBJ1-5 | NA | TRBV7-8 | CASSQRWSQPQHF | TGTGCCAGCAGCCAACGTTGGAGTCAGCCCCAGCATTTT
TRBD1 | TRBJ2-2 | once | TRBV7-3 | CASSSGQATGELFF | TGTGCCAGCAGCTCGGGACAGGCCACCGGGGAGCTGTTTTTT
NA | TRBJ1-4 | NA | TRBV5-1 | CASSTLQGGSEKLFF | TGCGCCAGCAGCACACTACAGGGAGGAAGTGAAAAACTGTTTTTT
NA | TRBJ1-5 | NA | TRBV4-2 | CASSQRGDQPQHF | TGTGCCAGCAGCCAACGAGGGGATCAGCCCCAGCATTTT
TRBD1 | TRBJ1-2 | few | TRBV28 | CASTPGGTGYGYTF | TGTGCCAGCACCCCAGGCGGGACAGGGTATGGCTACACCTTC
NA | TRBJ1-2 | few | TRBV2 | CASSDTGFYGYTF | TGTGCCAGCAGTGATACAGGATTCTATGGCTACACCTTC
NA | TRBJ1-3 | NA | TRBV7-2 | CASSNTGFRNTIYF | TGTGCCAGCAGCAATACAGGGTTCAGAAACACCATATATTTT
TRBD2 | TRBJ2-3 | NA | TRBV6-6 | CASRASGGVSTDTQYF | TGTGCCAGCAGGGCTAGCGGGGGGGTAAGCACAGATACGCAGTATTTT
TRBD2 | TRBJ2-2 | few | TRBV6-6 | CASSYQLAGGTGELFF | TGTGCCAGCAGTTATCAACTAGCGGGGGGCACCGGGGAGCTGTTTTTT
NA | TRBJ2-5 | NA | TRBV5-1 | CASSTSRGAAQETQYF | TGCGCCAGCAGCACATCCCGGGGGGCCGCCCAAGAGACCCAGTACTTC
NA | TRBJ2-5 | NA | TRBV5-1 | CASSYGQETQYF | TGCGCCAGCAGCTATGGTCAAGAGACCCAGTACTTC
NA | TRBJ2-3 | NA | TRBV5-1 | CASSSPAGFTDTQYF | TGCGCCAGCAGCTCTCCCGCTGGATTCACAGATACGCAGTATTTT
TRBD1 | TRBJ2-1 | NA | TRBV4-1 | CASSRDRGVGEQFF | TGCGCCAGCAGCCGGGACAGGGGAGTTGGTGAGCAGTTCTTC
NA | TRBJ1-1 | NA | TRBV6-5 | CASSYSGLKDTEAFF | TGTGCCAGCAGTTACTCGGGCCTAAAGGACACTGAAGCTTTCTTT
NA | TRBJ2-7 | few | TRBV7-9 | CASSSQRDRAYEQYF | TGTGCCAGCAGCTCACAGAGGGATCGGGCCTACGAGCAGTACTTC
TRBD1 | TRBJ1-1 | NA | TRBV7-8 | CASSLRTGVVTEAFF | TGTGCCAGCAGCTTACGGACAGGGGTTGTCACTGAAGCTTTCTTT
NA | TRBJ1-3 | NA | TRBV6-5 | CASSLVPGTGNTIYF | TGTGCCAGCAGTCTAGTCCCGGGGACTGGAAACACCATATATTTT
NA | TRBJ1-2 | NA | TRBV9 | CASSVGDVPNYGYTF | TGTGCCAGCAGCGTAGGGGACGTCCCGAACTATGGCTACACCTTC
NA | TRBJ2-2 | NA | TRBV7-2 | CASSFSPGRGAGELFF | TGTGCCAGCAGCTTTTCGCCTGGCAGGGGTGCCGGGGAGCTGTTTTTT
TRBD1 | TRBJ2-7 | once | TRBV5-1 | CASSLVTGGSYEQYF | TGCGCCAGCAGCTTGGTAACAGGGGGAAGCTACGAGCAGTACTTC
TRBD1 | TRBJ2-2 | NA | TRBV28 | CASSSPTGQLTGELFF | TGTGCCAGCAGTTCACCCACGGGACAGCTCACCGGGGAGCTGTTTTTT
TRBD1 | TRBJ1-4 | NA | TRBV10-3 | CAISAGQGNEKLFF | TGTGCCATCAGCGCCGGACAGGGTAACGAAAAACTGTTTTTT
NA | TRBJ2-6 | NA | TRBV5-1 | CASSLQGPGANVLTF | TGCGCCAGCAGCTTACAGGGTCCTGGGGCCAACGTCCTGACTTTC
TRBD1 | TRBJ2-3 | NA | TRBV6-6 | CASSYQTGGGADTQYF | TGTGCCAGCAGTTACCAGACAGGGGGCGGTGCAGATACGCAGTATTTT
NA | TRBJ2-1 | NA | TRBV5-1 | CASSLEPTNNEQFF | TGCGCCAGCAGCTTGGAGCCTACTAACAATGAGCAGTTCTTC
NA | TRBJ1-4 | NA | TRBV2 | CASMGRESLNEKLFF | TGTGCCAGCATGGGACGCGAGTCCCTTAATGAAAAACTGTTTTTT
TRBD1 | TRBJ1-4 | NA | TRBV7-9 | CASSLVQGTNEKLFF | TGTGCCAGCAGCTTAGTACAGGGGACTAATGAAAAACTGTTTTTT
NA | TRBJ2-1 | NA | TRBV11-3 | CASSLVDNEQFF | TGTGCCAGCAGCTTAGTGGACAATGAGCAGTTCTTC
NA | TRBJ2-5 | NA | TRBV5-1 | CASSLGQSKETQYF | TGCGCCAGCAGCTTGGGCCAGTCCAAAGAGACCCAGTACTTC
TRBD1 | TRBJ1-2 | NA | TRBV7-2 | CASSLVRRGQRGMYGYTF | TGTGCCAGCAGCTTAGTCCGTAGGGGGCAGCGCGGGATGTATGGCTACACCTTC
NA | TRBJ1-2 | NA | TRBV4-1 | CASSQAGGDYGYTF | TGCGCCAGCAGCCAAGCCGGGGGGGACTATGGCTACACCTTC
TRBD2 | TRBJ2-5 | NA | TRBV5-4 | CASSSRGGQETQYF | TGTGCCAGCAGCTCGCGGGGGGGCCAAGAGACCCAGTACTTC
NA | TRBJ2-3 | NA | TRBV18 | CASSPSGTDTQYF | TGTGCCAGCTCACCGTCGGGCACAGATACGCAGTATTTT
NA | TRBJ1-5 | few | TRBV7-9 | CASSLLRDQPQHF | TGTGCCAGCAGCCTCCTCAGGGATCAGCCCCAGCATTTT
NA | TRBJ2-7 | NA | TRBV6-5 | CASSYTSQTYEQYF | TGTGCCAGCAGTTACACGTCTCAGACCTACGAGCAGTACTTC
TRBD1 | TRBJ1-2 | NA | TRBV2 | CASRTGASGGYTF | TGTGCCAGCAGGACAGGGGCATCGGGAGGCTACACCTTC